The sequence of this T cell receptor (beta chain) was determined in a study of cytomegalovirus exposure and HLA in healthy donors. The CDR3 totals 15 residues. The V gene's germline CDR1 is MNHEY and CDR2 SMNVEV (reference sequence). Losses at the gene ends were 0 bases for V and 9 bases for J; bases not matched to a gene: 4. The assay was immunoSEQ multiplex PCR, and TCRdb's table has in-frame clones only and misses some. The profile shows over 85,000 clones, approximately 94% of them singletons. Sequencing was done on a sample of PBMCs. The TCR sequence derives from a woman under 30 in good health and CMV-seronegative. The V call is TRBV27, the J call TRBJ2-1, with 11 bases matching TRBD2. The CDR3 nucleotides read TGTGCCAGCAGTTTATCTAGCGGGGGGGCCAGTGAGCAGTTCTTC. This codes for CASSLSSGGASEQFF.